This T cell receptor beta chain was observed in a study of cytomegalovirus exposure and HLA in healthy donors. Overall study: As an earlier analysis found, 150 million to 200 million T cells yielded about 120 million unique TCR beta sequences. Of around 400 genotyped donors, roughly 81% grouped in the Caucasian-associated ancestry cluster.

General observations from the study: In a later analysis, compared with equally common non-associated chains, HLA-associated beta chains were more expanded.

As for this clone: Its antigen is as yet unknown.

Primers included in the PCR were 60 Vbeta and 13 Jbeta primers. Clones were read by immunoSEQ multiplex PCR, and TCRdb kept only the in-frame ones, dropping some. The table records approximately 77,000 clones, around 76% of them present only once. Germline loops: CDR1 MGHRA, CDR2 YSYEKL. The CDR3 consists of 16 residues. Source material: PBMCs. This sequence originates from a male donor in good health and CMV-seropositive. The chain has TRBV4-1 and TRBJ2-5; D is possibly TRBD1 (5 bases). The J call is doubtful: the DNA matches TRBJ2-7 better. CDR3 sequence reads: CASSQEITKGAYEQYF. The CDR3 DNA sequence: TGCGCCAGCAGCCAAGAGATCACCAAAGGGGCCTACGAGCAGTACTTC.